The next 25 T cell receptor beta chains were all read from a single sample in a study of T cell responses to AZD1222 COVID-19 vaccine. Sequenced by immunoSEQ multiplex PCR; TCRdb stores in-frame clones only, minus some. The top ten hold approximately 2.9% of the sample, which has around 71,000 clones, around four fifths seen once. The source material was peripheral blood, sampled on day 0 of AZD1222 vaccination. These receptors were collected from an adult in good health.

V is TRBV6-6 and J is TRBJ2-7, with a weak D call TRBD1 (7 bases). The CDR3 is made up of 17 amino acids. The V end lost 5 bases, the J end lost 1 base, and 21 bases lay between the germline ends. Germline CDR1 reads MNHNY; CDR2 reads SVGAGI (reference sequence). This CDR3 reads CASSQGVGASASYEQYF. CDR3 sequence (DNA): TGTGCCAGCAGTCAGGGGGTCGGGGCTAGCGCTTCCTACGAGCAGTACTTC.

This clone was counted only a few times. CDR3 region: CASKTRGIGTEAFF. The DNA of the CDR3 is TGTGCCAGTAAAACCAGGGGGATCGGCACTGAAGCTTTCTTT. The chain carries TRBV19 and TRBJ1-1, with 7 bases lining up with TRBD1. With V trimmed by 7 bases and J by 4 bases, 9 bases remained unmatched. Germline values: CDR1 LNHDA, CDR2 SQIVND (reference sequence). The CDR3 loop spans 14 amino acids.

Written as DNA, the CDR3 is TGTGCCAGCAGCTTAGGACTAGCGGGAGGTAGATATGAGCAGTTCTTC. It encodes CASSLGLAGGRYEQFF. This chain joins TRBV7-6 and TRBJ2-1; 13 bases agree with TRBD2. The germline V gene has CDR1 SGHVS and CDR2 FNYEAQ. Germline trimming cut 1 base from V and 8 bases from J; bases unmatched to any gene: 5. The CDR3 is made up of 16 amino acids.

The chain has TRBV3-1 (or the pseudogene TRBV3-2) and TRBJ2-2; D unclear. Germline assignment: CDR1 LGHDT and CDR2 YNNKEL (reference sequence). V dropped 1 base and J dropped 10 bases, with 10 bases sitting between them. The CDR3 consists of 13 residues. CDR3 loop: CASSQGWNKELFF. Written as DNA, the CDR3 is TGTGCCAGCAGCCAAGGTTGGAACAAGGAGCTGTTTTTT.

The table lists this clone with a few counts. V gene TRBV6-4 combines with J gene TRBJ2-1; 7 bases fit TRBD2. CDR3 length equals 15 residues. Trimming took 0 bases from V and 7 from J; bases not matched to a gene: 6. The germline gives CDR1 MRHNA, CDR2 SNTAGT. Here the CDR3 reads CASSDSLAGINEQFF. The CDR3 DNA reads as TGTGCCAGCAGTGACTCCTTAGCGGGTATTAATGAGCAGTTCTTC.

The chain is built from TRBV4-3 and TRBJ2-5; D is ambiguous. The CDR3 has 15 amino acids. Germline V lookup: CDR1 LGHNA, CDR2 YSLEER. Trimming cost V 0 bases and J 5 bases, with 13 bases left between them. DNA of the CDR3: TGCGCCAGCAGCCAAGATCAGGACCCCAGGGAGACCCAGTACTTC. This sequence encodes CASSQDQDPRETQYF.

The gene calls are TRBV30 and TRBJ1-4; 10 nucleotides align to TRBD1. V shed 5 bases and J 8 bases; nucleotides not matched to a gene: 5. The CDR3 runs to 13 residues. Per germline, CDR1 GTSNPN and CDR2 SVGIG (reference sequence). The DNA for the CDR3 is TGTGCCTGGGCGACAGGGGGCGGCGAAAAACTGTTTTTT. Protein sequence: CAWATGGGEKLFF.

This clone was observed a single time. DNA of the CDR3: TGTGCCAGCAGCTTAGTAGGGTTTACAGGTTCACCCCTCCACTTT. This codes for CASSLVGFTGSPLHF. This chain connects TRBV11-2 to TRBJ1-6, with D perhaps TRBD1 (5 bases). This CDR3 contains 15 residues. V lost 1 base and J 9 bases, leaving 13 bases between the germline ends. Germline V gene sequence: CDR1 SGHAT, CDR2 FQNNGV.

This rearrangement joins TRBV6-1 to TRBJ1-1, with D uncertain. The V and J ends lost 2 bases and 0 bases respectively, with 7 bases between them. Germline V CDR1 and CDR2: MNHNS, SASEGT. CDR3 size: 14 residues. In DNA, the CDR3 is TGTGCCAGCAGTGAACCCAGAGTGAACACTGAAGCTTTCTTT. Amino acid sequence: CASSEPRVNTEAFF.

The rearrangement links TRBV2 to TRBJ2-7; tentatively, D is TRBD2 (6 bases). The CDR3 is made up of 14 amino acids. V gave up 4 bases and J gave up 1 base, with 11 bases separating them. Germline loops: CDR1 SNHLY, CDR2 FYNNEI. CDR3: CASSGRLVSYEQYF. The CDR3 DNA reads TGTGCCAGCAGTGGCAGACTAGTATCCTACGAGCAGTACTTC. Drawing the rest from reference TRBV2 and TRBJ2-7, the complete variable domain is EPEVTQTPSHQVTQMGQEVILRCVPISNHLYFYWYRQILGQKVEFLVSFYNNEISEKSEIFDDQFSVERPDGSNFTLKIRSTKLEDSAMYFCASSGRLVSYEQYFGPGTRLTVT.

This chain joins TRBV27 and TRBJ2-1, with 7 bases lining up with TRBD1. Trimming removed 8 bases from V and 7 bases from J; junction bases left unmatched: 8. Germline CDR1 is MNHEY and CDR2 is SMNVEV (reference sequence). The CDR3 sequence is 13 residues long. DNA for the CDR3: TGTGCCAGCCGGACCGGGACAGCGAATGAGCAGTTCTTC. Protein product: CASRTGTANEQFF.

The CDR3 sequence: CASSPLGSDSPLHF. The CDR3 DNA reads as TGTGCCAGCTCACCACTGGGGAGTGACTCACCCCTCCACTTT. The J gene is TRBJ1-6, the V gene TRBV18, with D hard to call. CDR1 and CDR2 (germline): KGHSH, LQKENI. The CDR3 contains 14 residues. Trimming pared 1 base from V and 10 bases from J, leaving 11 bases between.

This chain links TRBV25-1 with TRBJ1-1; D remains unclear. Germline-derived CDR1 and CDR2 are MGHDK and SYGVNS. Trimming left V 2 bases short and J 6 bases short, with 10 bases between. The CDR3 covers 13 residues. CDR3 nucleotide sequence: TGTGCCAGCAGTGAACAAGGGCTCCCTGAAGCTTTCTTT. Its translation: CASSEQGLPEAFF.

The chain couples TRBV20-1 to TRBJ1-5, with D possibly matching TRBD1 (5 bases). V was shortened by 3 bases and J by 2 bases, with 11 bases between the two germline ends. The germline V gene encodes CDR1 DFQATT and CDR2 SNEGSKA (reference sequence). The CDR3 sequence is 14 residues long. CDR3 nucleotide sequence: TGCAGTGCTAGTCCCCAGGGAGGCAATCAGCCCCAGCATTTT. Its protein product is CSASPQGGNQPQHF.

The chain combines TRBV5-4 with TRBJ2-1; D remains ambiguous. Trimming took off 5 bases at V and 8 bases at J, with 14 bases between the two ends. Germline lookup yields CDR1 SGHNT and CDR2 YYREEE (reference sequence). This CDR3 comprises 13 residues. CDR3 protein: CASRPGMADEQFF. Here the CDR3 DNA reads TGTGCCAGCAGGCCAGGTATGGCGGATGAGCAGTTCTTC.

The chain uses TRBV7-2 and TRBJ2-5; 7 bases align to TRBD2. This CDR3 is built from 13 residues. Germline CDR1 SGHTA, CDR2 FQGNSA. V trimming: 4 bases; J trimming: 5 bases; junction bases outside the gene matches: 4. CDR3 loop: CASSWYGGETQYF. CDR3 nucleotide sequence: TGTGCCAGCAGCTGGTACGGGGGGGAGACCCAGTACTTC. Based on the CDR3 plus reference TRBV7-2 and TRBJ2-5, the full variable domain is GAGVSQSPSNKVTEKGKDVELRCDPISGHTALYWYRQSLGQGLEFLIYFQGNSAPDKSGLPSDRFSAERTGGSVSTLTIQRTQQEDSAVYLCASSWYGGETQYFGPGTRLLVL.

V and J are TRBV5-4 and TRBJ1-5, with a tentative D call TRBD1 (5 bases). CDR1 SGHNT and CDR2 YYREEE come from the germline V gene (reference sequence). Deletions cut 10 bases from V and 1 base from J, with 15 bases between. The length of the CDR3 is 14 residues. DNA of the CDR3: TGTGCCTGGGGGGGATCTGCGAGCAATCAGCCCCAGCATTTT. It yields the protein CAWGGSASNQPQHF.

The V call is TRBV2, the J call TRBJ1-5; unclear D gene. From germline, CDR1 is SNHLY and CDR2 FYNNEI. With 3 bases removed from V and 2 bases from J, the gap between germline ends came to 8 bases. CDR3 length: 14 amino acids. The CDR3 DNA follows: TGTGCCAGCAGTGAGTTATTTGGCAATCAGCCCCAGCATTTT. Protein sequence: CASSELFGNQPQHF.

This CDR3 is CASSLARSAPNTGELFF. The CDR3 bases are TGTGCCAGCAGCTTAGCGCGCTCAGCCCCGAACACCGGGGAGCTGTTTTTT. V and J are TRBV7-9 and TRBJ2-2, with D unresolved. Germline lookup yields CDR1 SEHNR and CDR2 FQNEAQ (reference sequence). The CDR3 has 17 amino acids. V shed 0 bases and J shed 0 bases, with 11 bases lying between them.

This clone was seen a handful of times. V and J are TRBV2 and TRBJ2-1, with 7 bases fitting TRBD1. The V gene end was trimmed by 8 bases and the J gene end by 6 bases; junction bases not matched to a gene: 7. The CDR3 runs 13 residues. The germline V gene has CDR1 SNHLY and CDR2 FYNNEI. CDR3 DNA sequence: TGTGCCAGCGGGGATGACAGGGTCAATGAGCAGTTCTTC. Translated: CASGDDRVNEQFF.

The chain links TRBV19 to TRBJ1-4, with D perhaps TRBD1 (5 bases). The CDR3 covers 12 residues. Germline V gives CDR1 LNHDA, CDR2 SQIVND (reference sequence). Trimming pared 9 bases from V and 6 bases from J, leaving 11 bases between. CDR3 in amino acids: CASAGADEKLFF. The CDR3 DNA follows: TGTGCCAGCGCCGGGGCAGATGAAAAACTGTTTTTT.

The gene calls are TRBV18 and TRBJ1-2; the match to TRBD1 covers 7 bases. Germline V lookup: CDR1 KGHSH, CDR2 LQKENI. Germline trimming cut 10 bases from V and 5 bases from J; bases unmatched to any gene: 13. This CDR3 spans 14 amino acids. The CDR3 loop is CAIPRGRGDYGYTF. CDR3 DNA sequence: TGTGCCATCCCACGTGGCAGGGGGGATTATGGCTACACCTTC.

This clone has more than one count but fewer than ten. J is TRBJ1-2 and V is TRBV27, with 10 bases fitting TRBD1. The germline gives CDR1 MNHEY, CDR2 SMNVEV (reference sequence). This CDR3 spans 12 amino acids. V lost 6 bases and J lost 8; bases outside the gene matches: 3. In DNA form, the CDR3 reads TGTGCCAGCAGGACAGGGGGCCGAGGCTACACCTTC. Translation: CASRTGGRGYTF.

Only one count was recorded for this clone. The chain carries TRBV19 and TRBJ1-1; the D gene is possibly TRBD1 (6 bases). The CDR3 runs to 14 residues. The germline V gene has CDR1 LNHDA and CDR2 SQIVND (reference sequence). Between the trimmed V and J ends, which lost 7 bases and 2 bases, there was a span of 14 bases. CDR3 nucleotide sequence: TGTGCCAGTACCGCCCGGACAGCAAACACTGAAGCTTTCTTT. It codes for CASTARTANTEAFF.

This clone was detected once. This chain links TRBV11-2 with TRBJ2-5, with 13 bases aligning to TRBD2. CDR1 and CDR2 (germline): SGHAT, FQNNGV. The CDR3 contains 16 residues. V lost 1 base and J lost 5; bases outside the gene matches: 4. CDR3 region: CASSLVTSGRAETQYF. CDR3 in DNA: TGTGCCAGCAGCTTAGTCACTAGCGGGAGGGCGGAGACCCAGTACTTC.